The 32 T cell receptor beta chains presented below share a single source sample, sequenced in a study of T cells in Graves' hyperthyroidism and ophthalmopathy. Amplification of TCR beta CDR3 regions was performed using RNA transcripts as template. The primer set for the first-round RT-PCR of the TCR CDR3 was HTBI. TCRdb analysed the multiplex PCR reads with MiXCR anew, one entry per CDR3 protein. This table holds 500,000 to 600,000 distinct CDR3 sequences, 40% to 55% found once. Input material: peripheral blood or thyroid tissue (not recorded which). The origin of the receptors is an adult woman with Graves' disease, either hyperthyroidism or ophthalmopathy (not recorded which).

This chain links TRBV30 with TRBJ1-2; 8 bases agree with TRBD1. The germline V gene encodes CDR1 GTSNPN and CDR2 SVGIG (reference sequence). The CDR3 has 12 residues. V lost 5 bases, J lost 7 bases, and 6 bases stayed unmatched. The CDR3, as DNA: TGTGCCTGGGGACAGGGTATCTTTGGCTACACCTTC. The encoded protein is CAWGQGIFGYTF.

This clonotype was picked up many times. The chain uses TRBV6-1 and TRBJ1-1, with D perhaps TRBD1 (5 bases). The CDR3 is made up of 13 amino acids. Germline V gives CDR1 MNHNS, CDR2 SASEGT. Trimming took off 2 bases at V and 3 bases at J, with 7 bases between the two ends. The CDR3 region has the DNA TGTGCCAGCAGTGAAAGGGGAGACACTGAAGCTTTCTTT. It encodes CASSERGDTEAFF.

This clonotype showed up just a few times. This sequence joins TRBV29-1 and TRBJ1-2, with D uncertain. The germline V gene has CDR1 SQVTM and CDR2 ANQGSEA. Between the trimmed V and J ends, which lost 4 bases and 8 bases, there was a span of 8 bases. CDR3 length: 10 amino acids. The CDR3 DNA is TGCAGCGTTGGGTTTGGAGGCTACACCTTC. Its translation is CSVGFGGYTF.

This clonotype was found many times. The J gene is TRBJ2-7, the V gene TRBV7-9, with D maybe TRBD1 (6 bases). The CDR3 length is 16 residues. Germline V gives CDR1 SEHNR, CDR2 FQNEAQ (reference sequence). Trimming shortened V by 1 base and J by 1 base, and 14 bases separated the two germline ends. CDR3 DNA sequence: TGTGCCAGCAGCTTAGATGTCAGGGGACGATCCTACGAGCAGTACTTC. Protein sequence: CASSLDVRGRSYEQYF.

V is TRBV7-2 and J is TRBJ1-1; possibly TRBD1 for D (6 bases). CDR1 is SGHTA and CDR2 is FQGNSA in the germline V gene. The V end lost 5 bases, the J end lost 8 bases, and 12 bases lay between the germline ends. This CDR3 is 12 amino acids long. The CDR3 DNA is TGTGCCAGCAGCCGGGACACCGGAGAAGCTTTCTTT. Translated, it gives CASSRDTGEAFF.

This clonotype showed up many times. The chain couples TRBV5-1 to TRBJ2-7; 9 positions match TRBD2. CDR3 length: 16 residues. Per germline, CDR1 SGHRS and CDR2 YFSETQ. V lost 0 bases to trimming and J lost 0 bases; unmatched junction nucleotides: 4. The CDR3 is CASSLEPSGNSYEQYF. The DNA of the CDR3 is TGCGCCAGCAGCTTGGAGCCTAGCGGGAACTCCTACGAGCAGTACTTC.

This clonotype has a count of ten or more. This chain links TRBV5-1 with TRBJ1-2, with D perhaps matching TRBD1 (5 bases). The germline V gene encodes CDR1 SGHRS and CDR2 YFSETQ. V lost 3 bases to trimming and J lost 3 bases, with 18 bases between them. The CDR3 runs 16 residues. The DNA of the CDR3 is TGCGCCAGCAGCTCCGCAGGGCCTCAAGAGCACTATGGCTACACCTTC. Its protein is CASSSAGPQEHYGYTF. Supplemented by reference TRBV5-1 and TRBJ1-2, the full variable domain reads KAGVTQTPRYLIKTRGQQVTLSCSPISGHRSVSWYQQTPGQGLQFLFEYFSETQRNKGNFPGRFSGRQFSNSRSEMNVSTLELGDSALYLCASSSAGPQEHYGYTFGSGTRLTVV.

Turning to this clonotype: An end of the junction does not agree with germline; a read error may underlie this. Here the CDR3 DNA reads TGTGCCAGCAGCCACCGGGACAGGACGGCAGCGGGGGACACCGGGGGGCTGTTTTTT. This encodes CASSHRDRTAAGDTGGLFF. V usage is TRBV7-9 and J usage is TRBJ2-2, with D perhaps being TRBD1 or TRBD2 (8 bases each). This CDR3 has 19 residues. Germline V CDR1 and CDR2: SEHNR, FQNEAQ (reference sequence).

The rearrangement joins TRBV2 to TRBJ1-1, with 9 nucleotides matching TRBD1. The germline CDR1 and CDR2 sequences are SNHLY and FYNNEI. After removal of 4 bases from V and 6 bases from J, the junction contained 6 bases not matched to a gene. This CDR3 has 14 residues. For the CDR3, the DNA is TGTGCCAGCAGTGTGTGGGACAGGGCAGCTGAAGCTTTCTTT. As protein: CASSVWDRAAEAFF.

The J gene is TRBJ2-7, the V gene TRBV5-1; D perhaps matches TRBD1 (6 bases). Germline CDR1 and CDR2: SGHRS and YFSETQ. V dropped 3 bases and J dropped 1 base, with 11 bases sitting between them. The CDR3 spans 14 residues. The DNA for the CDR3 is TGCGCCAGCAGCTGGACAGTTACTTCCTACGAGCAGTACTTC. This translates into CASSWTVTSYEQYF.

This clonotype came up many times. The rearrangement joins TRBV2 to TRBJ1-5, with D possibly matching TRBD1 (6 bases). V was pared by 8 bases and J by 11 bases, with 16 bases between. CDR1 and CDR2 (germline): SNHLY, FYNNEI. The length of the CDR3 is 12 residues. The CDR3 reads CASRGDRTTQHF. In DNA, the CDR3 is TGTGCCAGCCGGGGAGACAGGACCACCCAGCATTTT.

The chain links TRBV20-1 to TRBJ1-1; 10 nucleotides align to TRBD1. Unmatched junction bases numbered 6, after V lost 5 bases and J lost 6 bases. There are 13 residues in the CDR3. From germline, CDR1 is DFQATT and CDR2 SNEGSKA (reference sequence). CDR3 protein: CSAARQGAAEAFF. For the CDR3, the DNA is TGCAGTGCTGCCCGACAGGGGGCGGCTGAAGCTTTCTTT.

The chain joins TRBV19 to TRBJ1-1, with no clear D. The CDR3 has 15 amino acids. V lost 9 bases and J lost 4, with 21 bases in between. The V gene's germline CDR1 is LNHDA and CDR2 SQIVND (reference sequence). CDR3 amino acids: CASSPWREGSTEAFF. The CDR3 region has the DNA TGTGCCAGCTCCCCCTGGCGGGAAGGAAGCACTGAAGCTTTCTTT.

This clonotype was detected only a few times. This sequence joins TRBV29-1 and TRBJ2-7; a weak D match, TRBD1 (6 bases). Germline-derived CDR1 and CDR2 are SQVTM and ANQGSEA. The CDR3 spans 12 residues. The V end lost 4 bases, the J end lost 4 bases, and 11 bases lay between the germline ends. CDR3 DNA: TGCAGCGTTGCCTGGACAGTGTACGAGCAGTACTTC. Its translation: CSVAWTVYEQYF.

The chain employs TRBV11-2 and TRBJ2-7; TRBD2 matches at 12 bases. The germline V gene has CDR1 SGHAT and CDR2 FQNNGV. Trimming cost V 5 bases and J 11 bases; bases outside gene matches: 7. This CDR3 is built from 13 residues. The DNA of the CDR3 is TGTGCCAGCAGCGCCGGGGCTAGCGGGGGGGAGTACTTC. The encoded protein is CASSAGASGGEYF. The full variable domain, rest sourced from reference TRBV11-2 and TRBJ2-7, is EAGVAQSPRYKIIEKRQSVAFWCNPISGHATLYWYQQILGQGPKLLIQFQNNGVVDDSQLPKDRFSAERLKGVDSTLKIQPAKLEDSAVYLCASSAGASGGEYFGPGTRLTVT.

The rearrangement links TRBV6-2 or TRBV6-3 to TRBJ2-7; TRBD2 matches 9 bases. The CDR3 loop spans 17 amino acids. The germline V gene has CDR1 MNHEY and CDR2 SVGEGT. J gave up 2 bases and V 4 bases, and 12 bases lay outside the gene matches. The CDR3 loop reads CASSLRSSGTRAYEQYF. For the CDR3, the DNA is TGTGCCAGCAGTTTGAGGTCTAGCGGGACCAGGGCCTACGAGCAGTACTTC.

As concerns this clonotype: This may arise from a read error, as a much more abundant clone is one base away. The CDR3 reads CVSSQEGQSSSPLHF. As DNA, the CDR3 is TGCGTCAGCAGCCAAGAGGGACAGTCGAGTTCACCCCTCCACTTT. The J gene is TRBJ1-6, the V gene TRBV4-1; TRBD1 aligns across 7 bases. The CDR3 is made up of 15 amino acids. CDR1 is MGHRA, CDR2 YSYEKL, per germline.

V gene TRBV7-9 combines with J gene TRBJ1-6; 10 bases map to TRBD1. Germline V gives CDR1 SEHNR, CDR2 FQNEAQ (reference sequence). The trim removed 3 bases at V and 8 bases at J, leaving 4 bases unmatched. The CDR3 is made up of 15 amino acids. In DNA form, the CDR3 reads TGTGCCAGCAGCTTTGGGGGGACAGGGGATTCACCCCTCCACTTT. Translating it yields CASSFGGTGDSPLHF. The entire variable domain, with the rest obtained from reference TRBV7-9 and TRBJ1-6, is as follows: DTGVSQNPRHKITKRGQNVTFRCDPISEHNRLYWYRQTLGQGPEFLTYFQNEAQLEKSRLLSDRFSAERPKGSFSTLEIQRTEQGDSAMYLCASSFGGTGDSPLHFGNGTRLTVT.

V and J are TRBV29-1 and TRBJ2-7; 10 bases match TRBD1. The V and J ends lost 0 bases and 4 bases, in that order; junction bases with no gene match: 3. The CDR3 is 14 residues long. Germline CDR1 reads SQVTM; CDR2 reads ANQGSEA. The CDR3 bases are TGCAGCGTTGAAGAGAGGGACAGGGGTTACGAGCAGTACTTC. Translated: CSVEERDRGYEQYF.

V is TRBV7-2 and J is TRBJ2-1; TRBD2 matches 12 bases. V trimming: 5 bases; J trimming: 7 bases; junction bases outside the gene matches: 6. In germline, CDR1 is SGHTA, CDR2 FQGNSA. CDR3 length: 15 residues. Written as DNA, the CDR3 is TGTGCCAGCAGCCCCAGACTAGCGGGAGTGAATGAGCAGTTCTTC. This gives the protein CASSPRLAGVNEQFF.

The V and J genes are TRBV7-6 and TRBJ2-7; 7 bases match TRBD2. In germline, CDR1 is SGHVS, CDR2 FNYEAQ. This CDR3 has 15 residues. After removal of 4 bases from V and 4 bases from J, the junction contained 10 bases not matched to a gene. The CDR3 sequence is CASSSSGGRQYEQYF. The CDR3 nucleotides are TGTGCCAGCAGCTCCTCGGGCGGGAGACAATACGAGCAGTACTTC. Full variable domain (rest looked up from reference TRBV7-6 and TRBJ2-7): GAGVSQSPRYKVTKRGQDVALRCDPISGHVSLYWYRQALGQGPEFLTYFNYEAQQDKSGLPNDRFSAERPEGSISTLTIQRTEQRDSAMYRCASSSSGGRQYEQYFGPGTRLTVT.

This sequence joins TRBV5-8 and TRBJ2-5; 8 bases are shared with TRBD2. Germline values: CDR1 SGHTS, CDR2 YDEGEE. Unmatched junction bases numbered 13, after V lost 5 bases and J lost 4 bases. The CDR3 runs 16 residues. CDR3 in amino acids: CASSREGAGRGETQYF. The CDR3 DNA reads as TGTGCCAGCAGTCGGGAGGGAGCGGGAAGGGGAGAGACCCAGTACTTC.

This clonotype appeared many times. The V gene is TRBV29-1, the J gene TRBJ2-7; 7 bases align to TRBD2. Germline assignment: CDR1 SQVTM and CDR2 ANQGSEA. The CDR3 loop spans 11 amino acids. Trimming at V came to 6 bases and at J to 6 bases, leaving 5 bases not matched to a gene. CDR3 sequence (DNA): TGCAGCGTACGGGAGGTCGCCGAGCAGTACTTC. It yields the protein CSVREVAEQYF.

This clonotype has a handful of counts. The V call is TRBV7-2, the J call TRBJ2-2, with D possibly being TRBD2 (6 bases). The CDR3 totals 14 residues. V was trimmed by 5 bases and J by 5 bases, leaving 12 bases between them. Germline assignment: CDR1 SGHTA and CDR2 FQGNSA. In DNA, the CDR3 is TGTGCCAGCAGCCAGGGAGGACCGACCGGGGAGCTGTTTTTT. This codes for CASSQGGPTGELFF.

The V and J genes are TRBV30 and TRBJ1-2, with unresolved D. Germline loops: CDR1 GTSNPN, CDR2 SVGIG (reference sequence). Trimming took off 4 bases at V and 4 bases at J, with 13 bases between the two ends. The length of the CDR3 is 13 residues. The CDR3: CAWKEGFAYGYTF. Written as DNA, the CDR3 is TGTGCCTGGAAGGAGGGTTTCGCCTATGGCTACACCTTC.

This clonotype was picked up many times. The CDR3 reads CASSFGTANYGYTF. For the CDR3, the DNA is TGTGCCAGCAGCTTCGGGACAGCTAACTATGGCTACACCTTC. This chain links TRBV5-6 with TRBJ1-2, with 7 positions matching TRBD1. Trimming cost V 2 bases and J 0 bases; bases outside gene matches: 1. Per the germline V gene, CDR1 is SGHDT and CDR2 is YYEEEE. The CDR3 runs to 14 residues.

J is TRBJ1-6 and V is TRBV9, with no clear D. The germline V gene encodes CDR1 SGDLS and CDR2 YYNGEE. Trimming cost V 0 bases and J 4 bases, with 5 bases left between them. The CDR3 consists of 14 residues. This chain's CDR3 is CASSVGIYNSPLHF. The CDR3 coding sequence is TGTGCCAGCAGCGTAGGGATTTATAATTCACCCCTCCACTTT. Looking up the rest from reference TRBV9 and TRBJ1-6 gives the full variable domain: DSGVTQTPKHLITATGQRVTLRCSPRSGDLSVYWYQQSLDQGLQFLIQYYNGEERAKGNILERFSAQQFPDLHSELNLSSLELGDSALYFCASSVGIYNSPLHFGNGTRLTVT.

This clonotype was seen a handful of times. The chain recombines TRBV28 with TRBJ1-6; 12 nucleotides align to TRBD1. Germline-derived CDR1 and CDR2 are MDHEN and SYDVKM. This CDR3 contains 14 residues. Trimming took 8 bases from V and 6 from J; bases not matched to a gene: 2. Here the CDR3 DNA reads TGTGCCAGCGGGGGACAGGGGGCTAATTCACCCCTCCACTTT. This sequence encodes CASGGQGANSPLHF.

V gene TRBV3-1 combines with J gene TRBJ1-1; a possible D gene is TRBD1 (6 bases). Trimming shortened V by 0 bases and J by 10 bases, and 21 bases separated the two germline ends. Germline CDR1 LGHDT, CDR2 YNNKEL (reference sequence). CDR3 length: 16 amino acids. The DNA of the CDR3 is TGTGCCAGCAGCCAAGATCTGAGCAGGGGAGAGGCTTCAGCTTTCTTT. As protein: CASSQDLSRGEASAFF.

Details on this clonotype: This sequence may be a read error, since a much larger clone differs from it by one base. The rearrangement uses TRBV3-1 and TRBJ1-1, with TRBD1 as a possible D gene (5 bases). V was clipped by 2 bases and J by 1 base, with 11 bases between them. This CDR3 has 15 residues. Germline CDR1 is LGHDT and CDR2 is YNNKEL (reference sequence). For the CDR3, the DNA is TGTGCCAGCAGCCAATTCCGGGGGAAGAACACTGAAGCTTTCTTT. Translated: CASSQFRGKNTEAFF.

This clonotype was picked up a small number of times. This CDR3 reads CASSSAGVGELFF. CDR3 bases: TGTGCCAGCAGTTCCGCGGGTGTCGGGGAGCTGTTTTTT. This chain joins TRBV28 and TRBJ2-2; weak D call: TRBD2 (5 bases). CDR1 is MDHEN and CDR2 is SYDVKM in the germline V gene. V was pared by 4 bases and J by 7 bases, with 10 bases between. This CDR3 has 13 residues.

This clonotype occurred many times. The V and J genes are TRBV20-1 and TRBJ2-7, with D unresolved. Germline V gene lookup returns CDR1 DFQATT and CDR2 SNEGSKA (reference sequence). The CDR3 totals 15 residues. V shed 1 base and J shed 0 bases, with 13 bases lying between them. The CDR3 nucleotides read TGCAGTGCTAGAGCGGGTATCCCCAACTCCTACGAGCAGTACTTC. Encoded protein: CSARAGIPNSYEQYF.